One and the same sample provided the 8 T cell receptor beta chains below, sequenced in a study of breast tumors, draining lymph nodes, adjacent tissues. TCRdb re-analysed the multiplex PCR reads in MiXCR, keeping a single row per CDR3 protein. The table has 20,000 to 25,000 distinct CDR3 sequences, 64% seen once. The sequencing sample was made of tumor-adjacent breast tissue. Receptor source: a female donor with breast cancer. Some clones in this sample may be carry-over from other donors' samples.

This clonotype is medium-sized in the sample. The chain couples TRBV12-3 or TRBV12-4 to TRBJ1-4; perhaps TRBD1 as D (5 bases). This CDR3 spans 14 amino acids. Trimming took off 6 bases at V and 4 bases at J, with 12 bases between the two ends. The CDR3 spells CASRPGVGNEKLFF. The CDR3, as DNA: TGTGCCAGCAGGCCGGGGGTCGGTAATGAAAAACTGTTTTTT.

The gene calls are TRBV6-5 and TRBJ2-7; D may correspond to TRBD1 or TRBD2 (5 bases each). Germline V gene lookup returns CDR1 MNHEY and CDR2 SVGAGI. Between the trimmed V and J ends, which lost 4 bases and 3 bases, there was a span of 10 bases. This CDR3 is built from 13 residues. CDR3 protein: CASSWGPSYEQYF. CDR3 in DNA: TGTGCCAGCAGTTGGGGACCCAGCTACGAGCAGTACTTC.

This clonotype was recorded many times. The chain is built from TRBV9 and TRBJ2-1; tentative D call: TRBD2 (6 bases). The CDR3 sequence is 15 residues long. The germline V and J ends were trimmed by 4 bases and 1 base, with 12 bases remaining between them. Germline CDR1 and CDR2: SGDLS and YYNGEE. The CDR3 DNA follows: TGTGCCAGCAGCTTAAGACTAGATTCCTACAATGAGCAGTTCTTC. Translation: CASSLRLDSYNEQFF. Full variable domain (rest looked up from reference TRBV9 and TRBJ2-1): DSGVTQTPKHLITATGQRVTLRCSPRSGDLSVYWYQQSLDQGLQFLIQYYNGEERAKGNILERFSAQQFPDLHSELNLSSLELGDSALYFCASSLRLDSYNEQFFGPGTRLTVL.

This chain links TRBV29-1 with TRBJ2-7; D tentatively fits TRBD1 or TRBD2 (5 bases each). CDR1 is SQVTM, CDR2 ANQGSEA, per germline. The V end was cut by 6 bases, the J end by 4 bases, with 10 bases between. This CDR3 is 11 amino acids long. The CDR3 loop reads CSVGERYEQYF. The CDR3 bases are TGCAGCGTGGGGGAGCGGTACGAGCAGTACTTC.

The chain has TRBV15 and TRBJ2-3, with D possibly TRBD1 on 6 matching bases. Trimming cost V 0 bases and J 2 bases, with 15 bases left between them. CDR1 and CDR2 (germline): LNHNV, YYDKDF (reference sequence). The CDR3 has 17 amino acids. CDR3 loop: CATSRDPLGAYTDTQYF. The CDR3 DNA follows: TGTGCCACCAGCAGAGATCCGTTGGGGGCCTACACAGATACGCAGTATTTT.

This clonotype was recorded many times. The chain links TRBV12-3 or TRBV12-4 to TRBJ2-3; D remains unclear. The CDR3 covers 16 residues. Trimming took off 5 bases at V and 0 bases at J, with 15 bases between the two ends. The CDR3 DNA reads TGTGCCAGCAGTCCCCTTGGGCGGAGTAGCACAGATACGCAGTATTTT. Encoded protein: CASSPLGRSSTDTQYF.

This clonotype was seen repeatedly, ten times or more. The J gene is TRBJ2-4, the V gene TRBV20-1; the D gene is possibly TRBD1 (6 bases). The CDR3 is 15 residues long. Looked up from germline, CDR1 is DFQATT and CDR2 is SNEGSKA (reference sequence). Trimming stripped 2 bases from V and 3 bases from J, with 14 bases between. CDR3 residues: CSARLGRGSKNIQYF. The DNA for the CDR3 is TGCAGTGCTAGATTGGGCAGGGGAAGCAAAAACATTCAGTACTTC.

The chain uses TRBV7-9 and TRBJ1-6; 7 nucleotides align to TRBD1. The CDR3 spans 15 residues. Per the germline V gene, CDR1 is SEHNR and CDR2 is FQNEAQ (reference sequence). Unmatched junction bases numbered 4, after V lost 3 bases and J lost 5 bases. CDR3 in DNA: TGTGCCAGCAGCTTGCAGGGGGGAGATAATTCACCCCTCCACTTT. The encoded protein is CASSLQGGDNSPLHF.